The 8 T cell receptor beta chains presented below share a single source sample, sequenced in a study of human T cells and chemical hapten exposure (dated by TCRdb to the early 2020s). Receptor libraries were prepared by RACE. The sequencing machine was a NextSeq 500. TCRdb itself trimmed the public reads at Q25 with fastp, ran MiXCR and retained productive beta chains. Each entry merges the rows of one CDR3 protein and shows their most common DNA and genes. Recorded for this sample are 45,000 to 70,000 distinct CDR3 sequences; 9.3% of them occurred a single time. Roughly 14% of the sample comes from the top ten. Explained via the paper, the time point label denotes: patch test 1, 2 weeks after DPC sensitization. Taken with the paper, the label for treatment or condition translates to: therapeutic diphenylcyclopropenone sensitization with weekly scalp DPC. The sample in question was whole blood, obtained in connection with sensitization to the hapten diphenylcyclopropenone (DPC). Receptors were obtained from a woman in her forties with alopecia areata. Some clones in this sample may be carry-over from other donors' samples.

This clonotype occurred a few times. The chain employs TRBV11-2 and TRBJ1-1; 7 bases are shared with TRBD1. CDR3 length: 19 amino acids. The V and J ends lost 1 base and 10 bases, in that order; junction bases with no gene match: 24. The germline CDR1 and CDR2 sequences are SGHAT and FQNNGV. CDR3 residues: CASSLAVWGVGQAPVGAFF. CDR3 in DNA: TGTGCCAGCAGCTTAGCAGTCTGGGGCGTTGGACAGGCGCCCGTTGGAGCTTTCTTT. Using reference TRBV11-2 and TRBJ1-1 for the parts outside the CDR3, the full variable domain is EAGVAQSPRYKIIEKRQSVAFWCNPISGHATLYWYQQILGQGPKLLIQFQNNGVVDDSQLPKDRFSAERLKGVDSTLKIQPAKLEDSAVYLCASSLAVWGVGQAPVGAFFGQGTRLTVV.

This clonotype came up a few times. The chain couples TRBV25-1 to TRBJ2-5; D not certain. Between the trimmed V and J ends, which lost 7 bases and 3 bases, there was a span of 3 bases. CDR1 is MGHDK and CDR2 is SYGVNS in the germline V gene. This CDR3 spans 10 amino acids. The CDR3 sequence: CASMEETQYF. For the CDR3, the DNA is TGTGCCAGCATGGAAGAGACCCAGTACTTC. The full variable domain, in which reference TRBV25-1 and TRBJ2-5 provide the parts outside the CDR3, is EADIYQTPRYLVIGTGKKITLECSQTMGHDKMYWYQQDPGMELHLIHYSYGVNSTEKGDLSSESTVSRIRTEHFPLTLESARPSHTSQYLCASMEETQYFGPGTRLLVL.

This clonotype came up many times. The chain joins TRBV5-1 to TRBJ1-5; maybe TRBD1 (6 bases). CDR3 length: 15 residues. Trimming cost V 0 bases and J 0 bases, with 7 bases left between them. Germline loops: CDR1 SGHRS, CDR2 YFSETQ. The DNA for the CDR3 is TGCGCCAGCAGCTTGGGGACAGATAGCAATCAGCCCCAGCATTTT. This sequence encodes CASSLGTDSNQPQHF.

In its sample, this clonotype was seen a few times. The chain links TRBV18 to TRBJ2-3; possibly TRBD2 for D (5 bases). The CDR3 has 16 residues. The germline V gene has CDR1 KGHSH and CDR2 LQKENI. The V end lost 2 bases, the J end lost 0 bases, and 12 bases lay between the germline ends. CDR3 DNA sequence: TGTGCCAGCTCACCAGAAGGGAGTGTCAGCACAGATACGCAGTATTTT. Its translation: CASSPEGSVSTDTQYF. Full variable domain (rest looked up from reference TRBV18 and TRBJ2-3): NAGVMQNPRHLVRRRGQEARLRCSPMKGHSHVYWYRQLPEEGLKFMVYLQKENIIDESGMPKERFSAEFPKEGPSILRIQQVVRGDSAAYFCASSPEGSVSTDTQYFGPGTRLTVL.

This clonotype was observed a few times. CDR3 in amino acids: CASSPNLDTQYF. The CDR3 DNA reads TGTGCCAGCAGCCCTAATTTGGATACGCAGTATTTT. The chain joins TRBV3-1 to TRBJ2-3; D not resolved. The CDR3 contains 12 residues. V was clipped by 4 bases and J by 6 bases, with 8 bases between them. CDR1 and CDR2 (germline): LGHDT, YNNKEL (reference sequence).

The rearrangement uses TRBV7-2 and TRBJ1-1, with unresolved D. CDR3 length equals 14 residues. From germline, CDR1 is SGHTA and CDR2 FQGNSA. The V gene lost 2 bases and the J gene lost 4 bases, with 11 bases spanning the gap. CDR3 sequence (DNA): TGTGCCAGCAGCTTAAGTGGAGGATTCACTGAAGCTTTCTTT. Translation gives CASSLSGGFTEAFF.

This clonotype was counted ten times or more. The chain joins TRBV29-1 to TRBJ1-2; D unresolved. V dropped 3 bases and J dropped 1 base, with 9 bases sitting between them. CDR1 and CDR2 from the germline V gene are SQVTM and ANQGSEA. This CDR3 region has 13 residues. CDR3 DNA sequence: TGCAGCGTTGAGCAGGACCGTAACTATGGCTACACCTTC. Protein product: CSVEQDRNYGYTF.

CDR3: CASPQGGDYNEQFF. The CDR3, as DNA: TGTGCCTCCCCCCAGGGGGGGGACTACAATGAGCAGTTCTTC. The genes are TRBV30 and TRBJ2-1, with D perhaps matching TRBD1 or TRBD2 (7 bases each). The CDR3 consists of 14 residues. V was pared by 7 bases and J by 3 bases, with 16 bases between. In germline, CDR1 is GTSNPN, CDR2 SVGIG (reference sequence).